Each of the 27 T cell receptor beta chains below was sequenced from the same sample in a study of blood T cell repertoires in COVID-19. Measured with immunoSEQ multiplex PCR; TCRdb has only the in-frame clones, and not every one. The sample has some 97,000 clones; almost 80% are singletons. The sequenced sample consisted of peripheral blood. The receptor source for this set is a man in his 70s with active or convalescent COVID-19.

The chain couples TRBV29-1 to TRBJ2-3; D not certain. This CDR3 spans 13 amino acids. The V end was cut by 3 bases, the J end by 1 base, with 8 bases between. Germline CDR1 and CDR2: SQVTM and ANQGSEA. The CDR3 protein is CSVENPGTDTQYF. CDR3 DNA sequence: TGCAGCGTTGAGAACCCAGGCACAGATACGCAGTATTTT.

The gene calls are TRBV6-5 and TRBJ1-2, with D possibly TRBD1 on 6 matching bases. V was shortened by 0 bases and J by 4 bases, with 12 bases between the two germline ends. The germline gives CDR1 MNHEY, CDR2 SVGAGI. This CDR3 comprises 15 residues. For the CDR3, the DNA is TGTGCCAGCAGTTACTCTCCAGGGGCGAGCTATGGCTACACCTTC. The encoded protein is CASSYSPGASYGYTF.

The chain couples TRBV4-3 to TRBJ1-4; the match to TRBD1 covers 8 bases. Per the germline V gene, CDR1 is LGHNA and CDR2 is YSLEER. V lost 0 bases and J lost 8; bases outside the gene matches: 11. The CDR3 consists of 17 residues. The CDR3 spells CASSQDRRTGLGEKLFF. DNA of the CDR3: TGCGCCAGCAGCCAAGATCGGAGGACAGGGCTAGGGGAAAAACTGTTTTTT.

The chain recombines TRBV5-5 with TRBJ2-3; D gene ambiguous. CDR1 and CDR2 from the germline V gene are SGHKS and YYEKEE (reference sequence). The CDR3 is made up of 15 amino acids. Trimming removed 4 bases from V and 0 bases from J, with 12 bases in between. CDR3 in DNA: TGTGCCAGCAGCGACCAGGCAGCTAGCACAGATACGCAGTATTTT. It codes for CASSDQAASTDTQYF.

This clone was detected only a few times. The chain has TRBV7-2 and TRBJ2-1, with 13 bases lining up with TRBD2. The CDR3 consists of 17 residues. Per germline, CDR1 SGHTA and CDR2 FQGNSA. Trimming removed 5 bases from V and 6 bases from J; junction bases left unmatched: 10. Written as DNA, the CDR3 is TGTGCCAGCAGCGCCACTAGCGGGAGGGCCTGGCGCAATGAGCAGTTCTTC. Protein product: CASSATSGRAWRNEQFF.

The chain is built from TRBV29-1 and TRBJ1-2, with D tentatively TRBD1 (6 bases). V dropped 5 bases and J dropped 2 bases, with 12 bases sitting between them. This CDR3 region has 13 residues. Per germline, CDR1 SQVTM and CDR2 ANQGSEA. The DNA for the CDR3 is TGCAGCGTTCCTTCACAGGGAAACTATGGCTACACCTTC. Protein product: CSVPSQGNYGYTF.

The rearrangement uses TRBV4-1 and TRBJ1-2; D possibly corresponds to TRBD1 (6 bases). CDR3 length: 14 amino acids. Trimming cost V 3 bases and J 4 bases, with 12 bases left between them. Germline V gene lookup returns CDR1 MGHRA and CDR2 YSYEKL. CDR3 residues: CASSQNRDGYGYTF. The CDR3 DNA follows: TGCGCCAGCAGCCAGAACAGGGACGGCTATGGCTACACCTTC.

The rearrangement joins TRBV5-1 to TRBJ2-1, with 10 bases lining up with TRBD2. CDR3 size: 18 residues. Trimming took 4 bases from V and 0 from J; bases not matched to a gene: 10. CDR1 and CDR2 (germline): SGHRS, YFSETQ. CDR3 coding DNA: TGCGCCAGCAGCCCGAACCTTAGCGGGAGGCTCTCCTACAATGAGCAGTTCTTC. Amino acids: CASSPNLSGRLSYNEQFF.

The CDR3 DNA sequence: TGTGCCAGCAGCGAACAGGGGCACCAAGAGACCCAGTACTTC. This sequence encodes CASSEQGHQETQYF. The genes are TRBV11-3 and TRBJ2-5; 7 positions match TRBD1. The germline gives CDR1 SGHNT, CDR2 YENEEA. The CDR3 consists of 14 residues. V was clipped by 5 bases and J by 0 bases; unmatched bases: 3.

Only a few counts were recorded for this clone. The chain couples TRBV9 to TRBJ2-1; 7 bases map to TRBD1. Germline-derived CDR1 and CDR2 are SGDLS and YYNGEE. The trim removed 3 bases at V and 8 bases at J, leaving 17 bases unmatched. The CDR3 has 17 residues. For the CDR3, the DNA is TGTGCCAGCAGCGGTGGGATTCGGTTGGACAGGTCGGATGAGCAGTTCTTC. The encoded protein is CASSGGIRLDRSDEQFF.

This rearrangement joins TRBV10-3 to TRBJ1-6; TRBD1 matches 8 bases. The germline CDR1 and CDR2 sequences are ENHRY and SYGVKD. J gave up 8 bases and V 3 bases, and 12 bases lay outside the gene matches. The length of the CDR3 is 17 residues. CDR3 sequence reads: CAISDRGQVAGDSPLHF. In DNA form, the CDR3 reads TGTGCCATCAGTGACAGGGGGCAAGTCGCCGGAGATTCACCCCTCCACTTT.

The chain carries TRBV14 and TRBJ2-1; weak D call: TRBD2 (5 bases). CDR1 is SGHDN and CDR2 is FVKESK in the germline V gene. The CDR3 runs to 16 residues. Trimming took off 5 bases at V and 0 bases at J, with 14 bases between the two ends. The CDR3 reads CASSAMTTLSYNEQFF. The CDR3 DNA reads as TGTGCCAGCAGCGCTATGACTACCCTCTCCTACAATGAGCAGTTCTTC.

The chain joins TRBV14 to TRBJ2-3; D possibly corresponds to TRBD1 (7 bases). Germline V gene sequence: CDR1 SGHDN, CDR2 FVKESK. V was trimmed by 7 bases and J by 0 bases, leaving 17 bases between them. The CDR3 length is 16 residues. CDR3 coding DNA: TGTGCCAGCAAAGGGGGCGGGATCGTTAGCACAGATACGCAGTATTTT. Residues: CASKGGGIVSTDTQYF.

The V gene is TRBV3-1 (or the pseudogene TRBV3-2), the J gene TRBJ2-7, with TRBD2 matching 8 bases. This CDR3 has 16 amino acids. CDR1 is LGHDT and CDR2 is YNNKEL in the germline V gene (reference sequence). After removal of 1 base from V and 4 bases from J, the junction contained 9 bases not matched to a gene. The CDR3 sequence: CASSQGLVSGGYEQYF. The CDR3 DNA reads TGTGCCAGCAGCCAAGGTTTGGTCAGCGGGGGATACGAGCAGTACTTC.

This clone was observed a single time. This chain links TRBV10-3 with TRBJ2-3; D is unresolved. CDR3 length: 13 residues. Between the trimmed V and J ends, which lost 7 bases and 5 bases, there was a span of 13 bases. The V gene's germline CDR1 is ENHRY and CDR2 SYGVKD. CDR3 in DNA: TGTGCCATCAACCCCTCTGCGGAAGATACGCAGTATTTT. The encoded protein is CAINPSAEDTQYF.

The chain recombines TRBV5-1 with TRBJ1-2, with D tentatively TRBD1 (6 bases). V lost 7 bases and J lost 0, with 10 bases in between. The CDR3 totals 13 residues. Germline loops: CDR1 SGHRS, CDR2 YFSETQ. CDR3 bases: TGCGCCAGCCATACAGGGCCTAACTATGGCTACACCTTC. As protein: CASHTGPNYGYTF. Looking up the rest from reference TRBV5-1 and TRBJ1-2 gives the full variable domain: KAGVTQTPRYLIKTRGQQVTLSCSPISGHRSVSWYQQTPGQGLQFLFEYFSETQRNKGNFPGRFSGRQFSNSRSEMNVSTLELGDSALYLCASHTGPNYGYTFGSGTRLTVV.

The V gene is TRBV24-1, the J gene TRBJ2-1; possibly TRBD2 for D (5 bases). V was shortened by 5 bases and J by 3 bases, with 10 bases between the two germline ends. This CDR3 has 14 amino acids. Germline V gives CDR1 KGHDR, CDR2 SFDVKD. CDR3 bases: TGTGCCACCAGTGGAAGCGGAAGCTACAATGAGCAGTTCTTC. Translated, it gives CATSGSGSYNEQFF.

The chain links TRBV20-1 to TRBJ1-2; D is undetermined. The CDR3 has 10 amino acids. The germline V and J ends were trimmed by 3 bases and 6 bases, with 5 bases remaining between them. Germline loops: CDR1 DFQATT, CDR2 SNEGSKA (reference sequence). CDR3 protein: CSASLDGYTF. As DNA, the CDR3 is TGCAGTGCTAGTCTTGATGGCTACACCTTC.

The V call is TRBV7-9, the J call TRBJ2-7; 8 nucleotides agree with TRBD1. Germline V gene sequence: CDR1 SEHNR, CDR2 FQNEAQ (reference sequence). Trimming removed 5 bases from V and 4 bases from J; junction bases left unmatched: 10. The CDR3 sequence is 15 residues long. CDR3 nucleotides: TGTGCCAGCAGCACGTCCGGGACAGGTTGGTACGAGCAGTACTTC. This sequence encodes CASSTSGTGWYEQYF.

This chain joins TRBV6-5 and TRBJ2-5; D gene uncertain. Trimming stripped 5 bases from V and 4 bases from J, with 11 bases between. Germline assignment: CDR1 MNHEY and CDR2 SVGAGI. The CDR3 totals 13 residues. In nucleotides, the CDR3 is TGTGCCAGCAGTCCCCGGTATGGAGAGACCCAGTACTTC. Amino acid sequence: CASSPRYGETQYF.

This clone was observed a few times. This rearrangement joins TRBV18 to TRBJ2-2; weak D call: TRBD2 (5 bases). Germline V gives CDR1 KGHSH, CDR2 LQKENI. The length of the CDR3 is 15 residues. Trimming removed 3 bases from V and 6 bases from J, with 14 bases in between. The DNA for the CDR3 is TGTGCCAGCTCACCCACCTTCGAGGGTTCCGGGGAGCTGTTTTTT. This sequence encodes CASSPTFEGSGELFF.

V gene TRBV19 combines with J gene TRBJ1-2; D is uncertain. The CDR3 runs 15 residues. Trimming took 1 base from V and 4 from J, leaving 13 bases between them. Germline-derived CDR1 and CDR2 are LNHDA and SQIVND (reference sequence). CDR3 in amino acids: CASSIGGGQPYGYTF. In DNA, the CDR3 is TGTGCCAGTAGTATAGGTGGAGGGCAGCCCTATGGCTACACCTTC.

The CDR3 here is CASSFDSLNTEAFF. In nucleotides, the CDR3 is TGCGCCAGCAGCTTCGACAGCCTGAACACTGAAGCTTTCTTT. V is TRBV5-1 and J is TRBJ1-1; tentative D call: TRBD1 (5 bases). There are 14 residues in the CDR3. Germline CDR1 SGHRS, CDR2 YFSETQ. V lost 2 bases to trimming and J lost 0 bases, with 8 bases between them.

In its sample, this clone was seen a few times. The rearrangement links TRBV19 to TRBJ1-5, with D perhaps TRBD1 (6 bases). Germline V gene data show CDR1 as LNHDA and CDR2 as SQIVND (reference sequence). This CDR3 spans 17 amino acids. Trimming took 5 bases from V and 6 from J, leaving 23 bases between them. The CDR3, as DNA: TGTGCCAGTAGTCCCTGTTCGTGGGGGCGCAATTGTCAGCCCCAGCATTTT. Translating it yields CASSPCSWGRNCQPQHF. The variable domain in full, with the rest retrieved from reference TRBV19 and TRBJ1-5, is DGGITQSPKYLFRKEGQNVTLSCEQNLNHDAMYWYRQDPGQGLRLIYYSQIVNDFQKGDIAEGYSVSREKKESFPLTVTSAQKNPTAFYLCASSPCSWGRNCQPQHFGDGTRLSIL.

The V gene is TRBV5-6, the J gene TRBJ1-4, with D tentatively TRBD1 (5 bases). Trimming stripped 4 bases from V and 8 bases from J, with 12 bases between. The CDR3 runs to 13 residues. CDR1 is SGHDT and CDR2 is YYEEEE in the germline V gene. CDR3 sequence reads: CASSIHGGEKLFF. The CDR3 bases are TGTGCCAGCAGCATCCATGGGGGGGAAAAACTGTTTTTT.

J is TRBJ1-6 and V is TRBV10-3; 8 bases align to TRBD1. The CDR3 is made up of 16 amino acids. Germline V gives CDR1 ENHRY, CDR2 SYGVKD. V lost 0 bases to trimming and J lost 6 bases; unmatched junction nucleotides: 4. CDR3 sequence: CAISESRDRINSPLHF. DNA for the CDR3: TGTGCCATCAGTGAGTCGAGGGACAGGATTAATTCACCCCTCCACTTT.

Worth noting for this clone: In the same sample, other DNA sequences code for this CDR3. This chain uses TRBV30 with TRBJ1-2; a possible D gene is TRBD1 (6 bases). V lost 0 bases to trimming and J lost 7 bases, with 6 bases between them. Germline V gives CDR1 GTSNPN, CDR2 SVGIG (reference sequence). The CDR3 is made up of 11 amino acids. CDR3 in DNA: TGTGCCTGGAGTGTGGGGGCTGGCTACACCTTC. It translates to CAWSVGAGYTF.